This passage covers 30 T cell receptor beta chains from one sample sequenced in a study of T-cell reconstitution after alpha-beta-depleted transplantation in children. For TCRbeta, the library was prepared with unique molecular identifiers. TCRdb used MiXCR to reprocess the PCR reads, holding one entry per CDR3 protein. The table lists 250,000 to 300,000 distinct CDR3 sequences, over 8% of them singletons. The sample in question was PBMCs from the stem cell graft donor, obtained from the stem cell graft. These receptors were taken from a human donor who donated a stem cell graft to a child with SCID.

Many counts were recorded for this clonotype. V gene TRBV28 combines with J gene TRBJ2-7; possible D gene TRBD2, 5 bases. Per germline, CDR1 MDHEN and CDR2 SYDVKM. The CDR3 runs to 13 residues. The V and J ends lost 6 bases and 4 bases respectively, with 13 bases between them. The CDR3 here is CASRAPRDYEQYF. The CDR3 DNA reads TGTGCCAGCAGGGCCCCACGGGATTACGAGCAGTACTTC.

This clonotype appeared a few times. The rearrangement uses TRBV14 and TRBJ2-2, with D perhaps matching TRBD1 or TRBD2 (5 bases each). The germline V gene encodes CDR1 SGHDN and CDR2 FVKESK. V was clipped by 2 bases and J by 2 bases, with 12 bases between them. The CDR3 is 16 residues long. CDR3 sequence (DNA): TGTGCCAGCAGCCAAATCTGGGGGATAAACACCGGGGAGCTGTTTTTT. Amino acid sequence: CASSQIWGINTGELFF.

The chain links TRBV25-1 to TRBJ1-1; D perhaps matches TRBD1 (5 bases). Looked up from germline, CDR1 is MGHDK and CDR2 is SYGVNS. V was shortened by 4 bases and J by 1 base, with 10 bases between the two germline ends. The CDR3 sequence is 14 residues long. The CDR3 DNA reads as TGTGCCAGCAGTGCTCTCGGGGGGAACACTGAAGCTTTCTTT. Its protein is CASSALGGNTEAFF.

The gene calls are TRBV4-2 and TRBJ2-6; perhaps TRBD2 as D (5 bases). The V and J ends lost 1 base and 0 bases respectively, with 10 bases between them. This CDR3 is 17 amino acids long. CDR1 is LGHNA, CDR2 YNFKEQ, per germline. As DNA, the CDR3 is TGTGCCAGCAGCCAAGCGGACTGGAACTCTGGGGCCAACGTCCTGACTTTC. Translation gives CASSQADWNSGANVLTF.

This clonotype was picked up a small number of times. The chain employs TRBV5-1 and TRBJ2-1; 9 bases fit TRBD1. CDR1 is SGHRS, CDR2 YFSETQ, per germline. After removal of 4 bases from V and 2 bases from J, the junction contained 10 bases not matched to a gene. The CDR3 totals 17 residues. The CDR3 spells CASSSTPGTGPYNEQFF. In nucleotides, the CDR3 is TGCGCCAGCAGCAGTACTCCCGGGACAGGGCCCTACAATGAGCAGTTCTTC.

This clonotype was counted ten times or more. The J gene is TRBJ1-2, the V gene TRBV20-1, with 8 positions matching TRBD1. J lost 4 bases, V lost 4 bases, and 5 bases had no gene match. CDR3 length equals 13 residues. CDR1 is DFQATT, CDR2 SNEGSKA, per germline (reference sequence). The CDR3, as DNA: TGCAGTGCTAACACGGACAGGGTCTATGGCTACACCTTC. Translation gives CSANTDRVYGYTF.

This chain uses TRBV3-1 with TRBJ1-6; a weak D match, TRBD1 (5 bases). Germline V gene sequence: CDR1 LGHDT, CDR2 YNNKEL (reference sequence). V was shortened by 1 base and J by 14 bases, with 21 bases between the two germline ends. The CDR3 is 16 amino acids. The CDR3 sequence is CASSQGGAGRFTALHF. The DNA of the CDR3 is TGTGCCAGCAGCCAAGGAGGAGCAGGGAGATTCACGGCCCTCCACTTT.

Remarks on this clonotype: The junction differs from germline at one of its ends, possibly a read error. The chain uses TRBV12-3 or TRBV12-4 and TRBJ2-1, with 9 positions matching TRBD1. The CDR3 runs to 16 residues. CDR3 sequence (DNA): TGTGTCAGCAGCACCTCCGGGACAGGGCAGCGGAGCGAGCAGTTCTTC. Translation: CVSSTSGTGQRSEQFF.

This rearrangement joins TRBV12-3 or TRBV12-4 to TRBJ2-7; 7 bases line up with TRBD2. The CDR3 extends over 15 amino acids. Trimming at V came to 5 bases and at J to 2 bases, leaving 9 bases not matched to a gene. CDR3 coding DNA: TGTGCCAGCAGTAGTAGCGGGTACGGGCCCTACGAGCAGTACTTC. Encoded protein: CASSSSGYGPYEQYF.

The chain is built from TRBV7-9 and TRBJ2-1; 9 bases match TRBD1. The CDR3 contains 15 residues. Germline trimming cut 5 bases from V and 3 bases from J; bases unmatched to any gene: 5. CDR1 SEHNR and CDR2 FQNEAQ come from the germline V gene (reference sequence). CDR3 residues: CASSPRTGDYNEQFF. CDR3 DNA sequence: TGTGCCAGCAGCCCTCGGACAGGGGACTACAATGAGCAGTTCTTC. Looking up the rest from reference TRBV7-9 and TRBJ2-1 gives the full variable domain: DTGVSQNPRHKITKRGQNVTFRCDPISEHNRLYWYRQTLGQGPEFLTYFQNEAQLEKSRLLSDRFSAERPKGSFSTLEIQRTEQGDSAMYLCASSPRTGDYNEQFFGPGTRLTVL.

Only a few counts were recorded for this clonotype. The chain is built from TRBV20-1 and TRBJ2-7; D call uncertain. Germline assignment: CDR1 DFQATT and CDR2 SNEGSKA (reference sequence). Deletions cut 5 bases from V and 5 bases from J, with 13 bases between. CDR3 size: 12 residues. The CDR3 here is CSASLGIDEQYF. Here the CDR3 DNA reads TGCAGTGCTTCCCTAGGGATAGACGAGCAGTACTTC.

The CDR3 coding sequence is TGTGCCAGCTCACCAAATACAGGGCTTGGGCAGTTCTTC. Its protein is CASSPNTGLGQFF. The gene calls are TRBV18 and TRBJ2-1, with D perhaps TRBD1 (6 bases). Germline V gene sequence: CDR1 KGHSH, CDR2 LQKENI. CDR3 length equals 13 residues. Trimming removed 2 bases from V and 12 bases from J, with 14 bases in between.

J is TRBJ1-4 and V is TRBV20-1; D gene unclear. The length of the CDR3 is 14 residues. CDR1 and CDR2 from the germline V gene are DFQATT and SNEGSKA (reference sequence). V gave up 1 base and J gave up 7 bases, with 13 bases separating them. The CDR3 loop is CSARGRRVLEKLFF. CDR3 coding DNA: TGCAGTGCTAGAGGGAGGCGGGTACTTGAAAAACTGTTTTTT.

The chain recombines TRBV2 with TRBJ2-7; 13 bases are shared with TRBD2. With 6 bases clipped from V and 6 bases from J, the junction kept 5 bases outside the gene matches. Looked up from germline, CDR1 is SNHLY and CDR2 is FYNNEI. This CDR3 comprises 14 residues. In DNA form, the CDR3 reads TGTGCCAGCAGAGGGACTAGCGGGGTACTCGAGCAGTACTTC. Translated, it gives CASRGTSGVLEQYF.

This clonotype has just a few counts. This chain joins TRBV6-6 and TRBJ2-2; D might be TRBD2 (5 bases). CDR3 length equals 13 residues. Per germline, CDR1 MNHNY and CDR2 SVGAGI (reference sequence). V was shortened by 5 bases and J by 5 bases, with 9 bases between the two germline ends. CDR3 nucleotides: TGTGCCAGCAGTACTCGGGGTACCGGGGAGCTGTTTTTT. It is translated as CASSTRGTGELFF.

The J gene is TRBJ1-2, the V gene TRBV28; 7 bases are shared with TRBD1. The V gene end was trimmed by 5 bases and the J gene end by 4 bases; junction bases not matched to a gene: 4. Per germline, CDR1 MDHEN and CDR2 SYDVKM. CDR3 length equals 13 residues. The CDR3 DNA reads TGTGCCAGCAGTGCCCGGGACAGCTATGGCTACACCTTC. Its protein is CASSARDSYGYTF.

This clonotype showed up many times. J is TRBJ1-4 and V is TRBV7-9; no firm D call. CDR1 is SEHNR and CDR2 is FQNEAQ in the germline V gene (reference sequence). There are 15 residues in the CDR3. Trimming pared 5 bases from V and 9 bases from J, leaving 19 bases between. The CDR3 reads CASSRSSVQSQKLFF. CDR3 DNA: TGTGCCAGCAGCCGATCCTCGGTTCAGAGTCAAAAACTGTTTTTT.

CDR3 coding DNA: TGTGCCAGCAGAAACGACGGGTTTGGCTACACCTTC. Residues: CASRNDGFGYTF. The V and J genes are TRBV9 and TRBJ1-2; D remains unclear. The CDR3 has 12 amino acids. V shed 5 bases and J shed 7 bases, with 12 bases lying between them. Germline V CDR1 and CDR2: SGDLS, YYNGEE.

J is TRBJ2-7 and V is TRBV29-1; 9 bases line up with TRBD1. In germline, CDR1 is SQVTM, CDR2 ANQGSEA. The CDR3 sequence is 12 residues long. V dropped 6 bases and J dropped 5; count of bases not matched to a gene: 5. The CDR3 loop is CSVTGGTDEQYF. In nucleotides, the CDR3 is TGCAGCGTAACAGGGGGCACCGACGAGCAGTACTTC.

The V gene is TRBV12-3 or TRBV12-4, the J gene TRBJ2-7; D gene uncertain. This CDR3 is built from 13 residues. Trimming pared 1 base from V and 8 bases from J, leaving 12 bases between. Here the CDR3 reads CASSLEGREKQYF. The CDR3 DNA sequence: TGTGCCAGCAGTTTAGAGGGCCGAGAAAAGCAGTACTTC.

The chain joins TRBV7-9 to TRBJ2-7; 7 bases agree with TRBD1. Per germline, CDR1 SEHNR and CDR2 FQNEAQ (reference sequence). The CDR3 is made up of 15 amino acids. V was clipped by 3 bases and J by 4 bases; unmatched bases: 9. The CDR3 loop is CASSFPGQRWYEQYF. In DNA form, the CDR3 reads TGTGCCAGCAGCTTTCCGGGACAGAGGTGGTACGAGCAGTACTTC.

The table lists this clonotype with a few counts. The J gene is TRBJ2-2, the V gene TRBV7-9; no firm D call. Germline values: CDR1 SEHNR, CDR2 FQNEAQ (reference sequence). The CDR3 has 17 amino acids. V was trimmed by 1 base and J by 4 bases, leaving 16 bases between them. This chain's CDR3 is CASSLGGAQVSTGELFF. The CDR3 nucleotides are TGTGCCAGCAGCTTAGGAGGCGCGCAGGTATCCACCGGGGAGCTGTTTTTT.

This clonotype was counted a few times. This sequence joins TRBV5-1 and TRBJ2-5; 7 bases match TRBD1. The CDR3 has 16 residues. The germline gives CDR1 SGHRS, CDR2 YFSETQ. J lost 5 bases, V lost 1 base, and 11 bases had no gene match. In DNA form, the CDR3 reads TGCGCCAGCAGCTTGCGAGACAGGGTTCAGGGGGAGACCCAGTACTTC. It translates to CASSLRDRVQGETQYF.

This clonotype appeared a few times. This chain connects TRBV29-1 to TRBJ1-1; D not resolved. The CDR3 totals 14 residues. The V gene lost 6 bases and the J gene lost 4 bases, with 18 bases spanning the gap. Per germline, CDR1 SQVTM and CDR2 ANQGSEA. CDR3 residues: CSVVPDGRSTEAFF. The CDR3 DNA is TGCAGCGTGGTACCTGACGGCCGGAGCACTGAAGCTTTCTTT.

J is TRBJ2-3 and V is TRBV7-2; a weak D match, TRBD2 (6 bases). The germline CDR1 and CDR2 sequences are SGHTA and FQGNSA. CDR3 length equals 14 residues. V shed 5 bases and J shed 5 bases, with 14 bases lying between them. The CDR3 nucleotides are TGTGCCAGCAGCCAAATGGTTAGCGGAGATACGCAGTATTTT. This translates into CASSQMVSGDTQYF.

A few counts support this clonotype. V and J are TRBV19 and TRBJ2-5, with D perhaps being TRBD1 or TRBD2 (6 bases each). The CDR3 totals 15 residues. Germline assignment: CDR1 LNHDA and CDR2 SQIVND (reference sequence). V dropped 5 bases and J dropped 3 bases, with 16 bases sitting between them. The CDR3 sequence is CASSPSRGVKETQYF. The CDR3 nucleotides read TGTGCCAGTAGTCCCAGTAGGGGGGTCAAAGAGACCCAGTACTTC. The complete variable domain, with remaining parts taken from reference TRBV19 and TRBJ2-5, reads DGGITQSPKYLFRKEGQNVTLSCEQNLNHDAMYWYRQDPGQGLRLIYYSQIVNDFQKGDIAEGYSVSREKKESFPLTVTSAQKNPTAFYLCASSPSRGVKETQYFGPGTRLLVL.

The V gene is TRBV29-1, the J gene TRBJ2-2; tentatively, D is TRBD1 (6 bases). The CDR3 has 13 residues. Germline V gene data show CDR1 as SQVTM and CDR2 as ANQGSEA. With 4 bases removed from V and 6 bases from J, the gap between germline ends came to 12 bases. The CDR3 loop is CSVVTGLPGELFF. CDR3 nucleotides: TGCAGCGTTGTAACAGGGTTGCCCGGGGAGCTGTTTTTT.

There are many counts of this clonotype. The J gene is TRBJ2-7, the V gene TRBV5-1; the D call may be TRBD1 or TRBD2 (5 bases each). Trimming removed 3 bases at V and 0 bases at J, with 10 bases between. Per germline, CDR1 SGHRS and CDR2 YFSETQ. This CDR3 contains 14 residues. The CDR3: CASSWDAHSYEQYF. CDR3 in DNA: TGCGCCAGCAGCTGGGACGCCCACTCCTACGAGCAGTACTTC.

The chain links TRBV5-1 to TRBJ1-1; 11 bases match TRBD1. V trimming: 3 bases; J trimming: 5 bases; junction bases outside the gene matches: 6. Germline V lookup: CDR1 SGHRS, CDR2 YFSETQ. The CDR3 runs 15 residues. The CDR3 loop is CASSWRTGGVTEAFF. The CDR3 coding sequence is TGCGCCAGCAGCTGGCGGACAGGGGGCGTAACTGAAGCTTTCTTT.

This clonotype was counted a few times. J is TRBJ1-3 and V is TRBV12-3 or TRBV12-4, with D unresolved. Trimming took 6 bases from V and 4 from J, leaving 16 bases between them. This CDR3 contains 15 residues. Here the CDR3 reads CASSPTGSGGNTIYF. As DNA, the CDR3 is TGTGCCAGCAGCCCAACGGGGAGTGGAGGAAACACCATATATTTT.